These 23 T cell receptor beta chains were all obtained from the same sample, sequenced in a study of beta chain features in type 1 diabetes. Study-level points and caveats: Within each of all four CD4+ subsets, Type 1 diabetes patients had TCRB CDR3s that were moderately but significantly shorter.

No antigens are known for them. Reverse transcribing all isolated RNA meant expressed TCRB transcripts were sequenced. Some clones are missing from TCRdb's copy, which holds only in-frame ones; the method was immunoSEQ multiplex PCR. The table shows some 240,000 clones, with approximately 16% occurring only once. Sequencing was done on a sample of naive CD4+ T cells from blood. The receptors were sampled from a man younger than 40 with type 1 diabetes.

The chain recombines TRBV5-4 with TRBJ2-7, with D perhaps TRBD1 or TRBD2 (6 bases each). CDR1 and CDR2 from the germline V gene are SGHNT and YYREEE (reference sequence). V shed 3 bases and J shed 4 bases, with 11 bases lying between them. The CDR3 runs to 13 residues. CDR3 residues: CASSWGAEYEQYF. For the CDR3, the DNA is TGTGCCAGCAGCTGGGGGGCCGAGTACGAGCAGTACTTC.

This clone was seen a handful of times. The CDR3 nucleotides read TGCAGCGTTGAGAGGGAAAATACGCAGTATTTT. As protein: CSVERENTQYF. The genes are TRBV29-1 and TRBJ2-3; tentatively, D is TRBD2 (5 bases). The CDR3 is made up of 11 amino acids. Germline CDR1 reads SQVTM; CDR2 reads ANQGSEA. V was shortened by 3 bases and J by 7 bases, with 8 bases between the two germline ends.

V gene TRBV9 combines with J gene TRBJ1-1; D gene unclear. The germline V gene encodes CDR1 SGDLS and CDR2 YYNGEE. There are 13 residues in the CDR3. The V end lost 0 bases, the J end lost 7 bases, and 10 bases lay between the germline ends. CDR3 sequence: CASSVAEVGEAFF. The DNA of the CDR3 is TGTGCCAGCAGCGTAGCAGAAGTGGGTGAAGCTTTCTTT.

V is TRBV10-3 and J is TRBJ2-7, with 11 bases aligning to TRBD1. V lost 4 bases and J lost 2; bases outside the gene matches: 4. CDR1 is ENHRY, CDR2 SYGVKD, per germline. This CDR3 is 15 amino acids long. The CDR3 DNA follows: TGTGCCATCAGTGGACGGGACAGGGGGACCTACGAGCAGTACTTC. Translating gives CAISGRDRGTYEQYF.

The chain is built from TRBV4-2 and TRBJ2-1, with 10 nucleotides matching TRBD2. The CDR3 runs 15 residues. The germline V gene has CDR1 LGHNA and CDR2 YNFKEQ. J was trimmed by 2 bases and V by 6 bases; bases with no gene match: 4. The CDR3 here is CASRFTSGTYNEQFF. The CDR3 DNA reads as TGTGCCAGCAGGTTCACTAGCGGGACCTACAATGAGCAGTTCTTC.

This clone was detected only a few times. This chain uses TRBV29-1 with TRBJ1-1; no reliable D call. Germline V gives CDR1 SQVTM, CDR2 ANQGSEA. The CDR3 is 15 amino acids. Trimming took 6 bases from V and 0 from J, leaving 17 bases between them. CDR3 DNA sequence: TGCAGCGTCCGACGGTACGTAGAAATGAACACTGAAGCTTTCTTT. Encoded protein: CSVRRYVEMNTEAFF.

The V gene is TRBV7-3, the J gene TRBJ2-5; 9 nucleotides line up with TRBD2. The trim removed 5 bases at V and 5 bases at J, leaving 6 bases unmatched. Germline V lookup: CDR1 SGHTA, CDR2 FQGTGA. The CDR3 consists of 14 residues. CDR3 bases: TGTGCCAGCAGCCTGACCGGGACTAGCGAGACCCAGTACTTC. Translated, it gives CASSLTGTSETQYF.

This clone was found a few times. The identical CDR3 is also encoded by other nucleotide sequences in the sample. V is TRBV9 and J is TRBJ2-3; D not resolved. Germline V gives CDR1 SGDLS, CDR2 YYNGEE. This CDR3 contains 14 residues. The V end lost 0 bases, the J end lost 1 base, and 6 bases lay between the germline ends. This CDR3 reads CASSVAWGTDTQYF. In DNA, the CDR3 is TGTGCCAGCAGCGTAGCGTGGGGCACAGATACGCAGTATTTT.

With regard to this clone: This specimen includes other DNA sequences encoding the same CDR3. The rearrangement joins TRBV7-2 to TRBJ2-1; no definite D call. The germline V gene has CDR1 SGHTA and CDR2 FQGNSA. Trimming shortened V by 1 base and J by 0 bases, and 7 bases separated the two germline ends. This CDR3 spans 15 amino acids. CDR3 in DNA: TGTGCCAGCAGCTTAGAGCTTAGCTCCTACAATGAGCAGTTCTTC. Translating it yields CASSLELSSYNEQFF.

V usage is TRBV30 and J usage is TRBJ2-3; no definite D call. This CDR3 comprises 12 residues. V lost 0 bases and J lost 7, with 8 bases in between. Germline V gene lookup returns CDR1 GTSNPN and CDR2 SVGIG (reference sequence). CDR3 nucleotides: TGTGCCTGGAGTGTATCGAAGAATACGCAGTATTTT. As protein: CAWSVSKNTQYF. The complete variable domain, with remaining parts taken from reference TRBV30 and TRBJ2-3, reads SQTIHQWPATLVQPVGSPLSLECTVEGTSNPNLYWYRQAAGRGLQLLFYSVGIGQISSEVPQNLSASRPQDRQFILSSKKLLLSDSGFYLCAWSVSKNTQYFGPGTRLTVL.

The J gene is TRBJ2-7, the V gene TRBV9, with no clear D. Germline values: CDR1 SGDLS, CDR2 YYNGEE. Deletions cut 0 bases from V and 6 bases from J, with 7 bases between. The CDR3 spans 12 residues. CDR3 residues: CASSVATGEQYF. The CDR3 DNA sequence: TGTGCCAGCAGCGTAGCCACGGGCGAGCAGTACTTC.

Points on this clone: In the same sample, other DNA sequences code for this CDR3. The rearrangement joins TRBV5-1 to TRBJ2-5; the D is unclear. CDR3 length equals 11 residues. V lost 0 bases and J lost 5, with 2 bases in between. Germline V gene lookup returns CDR1 SGHRS and CDR2 YFSETQ. CDR3: CASSLAETQYF. The CDR3, as DNA: TGCGCCAGCAGCTTGGCTGAGACCCAGTACTTC.

This clone was observed a few times. The J gene is TRBJ2-3, the V gene TRBV7-9; TRBD2 agrees at 11 bases. This CDR3 spans 15 amino acids. Germline V lookup: CDR1 SEHNR, CDR2 FQNEAQ (reference sequence). The trim removed 1 base at V and 6 bases at J, leaving 3 bases unmatched. DNA of the CDR3: TGTGCCAGCAGCTTAGAGGGACTAGCGGTTGATACGCAGTATTTT. This gives the protein CASSLEGLAVDTQYF.

The genes are TRBV6-6 and TRBJ1-2; perhaps TRBD1 as D (6 bases). V was clipped by 6 bases and J by 4 bases, with 12 bases between them. Germline V gene data show CDR1 as MNHNY and CDR2 as SVGAGI (reference sequence). This CDR3 has 13 residues. The CDR3 loop reads CASRNDRTYGYTF. The CDR3, as DNA: TGTGCCAGCAGAAATGACAGGACCTATGGCTACACCTTC.

The CDR3 loop reads CASSVVSSGSFQFF. The CDR3, as DNA: TGTGCCAGCAGCGTTGTTTCTAGCGGGAGTTTTCAGTTCTTC. The V call is TRBV9, the J call TRBJ2-1; 10 bases fit TRBD2. V trimming: 2 bases; J trimming: 13 bases; junction bases outside the gene matches: 9. The CDR3 has 14 residues. The germline V gene encodes CDR1 SGDLS and CDR2 YYNGEE.

A note on this clone: The sample contains more than one DNA sequence encoding this CDR3. The V gene is TRBV20-1, the J gene TRBJ2-7; no clear D gene. V was shortened by 5 bases and J by 4 bases, with 6 bases between the two germline ends. This CDR3 is 10 amino acids long. The germline V gene has CDR1 DFQATT and CDR2 SNEGSKA (reference sequence). The CDR3 is CSAPIYEQYF. CDR3 sequence (DNA): TGCAGTGCTCCAATATACGAGCAGTACTTC.

This clone was picked up a small number of times. The V call is TRBV27, the J call TRBJ2-7; maybe TRBD2 (5 bases). Germline CDR1 reads MNHEY; CDR2 reads SMNVEV (reference sequence). There are 13 residues in the CDR3. V dropped 11 bases and J dropped 4 bases, with 18 bases sitting between them. CDR3 residues: CAARSGASYEQYF. CDR3 in DNA: TGTGCCGCGCGGAGCGGAGCTTCATACGAGCAGTACTTC.

This clone was observed a handful of times. The chain is built from TRBV30 and TRBJ2-4; TRBD2 agrees at 11 bases. CDR3 size: 16 residues. CDR1 GTSNPN and CDR2 SVGIG come from the germline V gene (reference sequence). After removal of 5 bases from V and 8 bases from J, the junction contained 14 bases not matched to a gene. The CDR3 nucleotides read TGTGCCTGGGGCCCGGCTGTTCTAGCGGGAGGTGACATTCAGTACTTC. Translating gives CAWGPAVLAGGDIQYF.

This clone turned up a few times. The V call is TRBV2, the J call TRBJ2-3; no clear D gene. Trimming took 4 bases from V and 0 from J, leaving 11 bases between them. The CDR3 loop spans 15 amino acids. Germline assignment: CDR1 SNHLY and CDR2 FYNNEI. This CDR3 is CASSVETPSTDTQYF. The CDR3, as DNA: TGTGCCAGCAGTGTTGAGACTCCAAGCACAGATACGCAGTATTTT.

The chain has TRBV11-2 and TRBJ2-1; D not certain. CDR1 and CDR2 (germline): SGHAT, FQNNGV. Trimming shortened V by 0 bases and J by 8 bases, and 8 bases separated the two germline ends. The CDR3 is 13 amino acids. CDR3 protein: CASSLDMLDEQFF. Written as DNA, the CDR3 is TGTGCCAGCAGCTTAGACATGCTCGATGAGCAGTTCTTC.

Only a few counts were recorded for this clone. V gene TRBV10-3 combines with J gene TRBJ1-2, with TRBD1 as a possible D gene (6 bases). This CDR3 is 13 amino acids long. The V gene lost 6 bases and the J gene lost 4 bases, with 12 bases spanning the gap. Germline assignment: CDR1 ENHRY and CDR2 SYGVKD. CDR3 region: CAIRTGEPYGYTF. The CDR3, as DNA: TGTGCCATCAGGACAGGAGAGCCCTATGGCTACACCTTC.

V gene TRBV5-1 combines with J gene TRBJ2-1; TRBD1 agrees at 7 bases. This CDR3 has 14 residues. V shed 4 bases, J shed 5 bases, and the junction held 6 bases outside the gene matches. Germline V CDR1 and CDR2: SGHRS, YFSETQ. The CDR3 DNA follows: TGCGCCAGCAGCCCGGGACAGACAGACAATGAGCAGTTCTTC. Translation gives CASSPGQTDNEQFF.

This clone was seen a few times. V usage is TRBV30 and J usage is TRBJ2-1; no clear D. The CDR3 is 11 residues long. Per germline, CDR1 GTSNPN and CDR2 SVGIG (reference sequence). V lost 0 bases, J lost 12 bases, and 9 bases lay in between. The CDR3 is CAWSVRYLQFF. The CDR3 DNA follows: TGTGCCTGGAGTGTCCGATACTTGCAGTTCTTC.